The rows below give T cell receptor beta chains drawn from one sample of a study of CD8 T cells in Susac syndrome. Using its own MiXCR run on the immunoSEQ multiplex PCR reads, TCRdb lists one record per CDR3 protein. The data contain 130,000 or so distinct CDR3 sequences, about 93% of them singletons. The sequencing input was CD8+ T cells from PBMCs. All receptors come from a human donor with multiple sclerosis. Both conserved end residues are part of each CDR3. The D gene is left open where the match is weak. Size is stated for part of the rows, as once, few or many counts, or as a class when the clone is expanded.

TRBJ1-1 TRBV11-2 NA NA TGTGCCAGCAGCTTAACGGAACTTGAAGCTTTCTTT CASSLTELEAFF
TRBJ1-2 TRBV6-5 NA TRBD1 TGTGCCAGCAGTTTCCTTCGTTTTGGGACAGGCAGGGGCTACACCTTC CASSFLRFGTGRGYTF
TRBJ1-1 TRBV3-1 NA NA TGTGCCAGCAGCCCCTTTGAGGGAGTGAACACTGAAGCTTTCTTT CASSPFEGVNTEAFF
TRBJ1-2 TRBV6-5 NA NA TGTGCCAGCAGTTACATAGAGGGTAACTATGGCTACACCTTC CASSYIEGNYGYTF
TRBJ1-2 TRBV29-1 NA TRBD1 TGCAGCGTACAGGGGTTTGATAACTATGGCTACACCTTC CSVQGFDNYGYTF
TRBJ2-5 TRBV5-6 NA TRBD1 TGTGCCAGCAGCTTGAAGAGGATGGGACAGACCCAAGAGACCCAGTACTTC CASSLKRMGQTQETQYF
TRBJ1-2 TRBV11-2 NA NA TGTGCCAGCAGCTTTTTTTCAGGCTATGGCTACACCTTC CASSFFSGYGYTF
TRBJ2-6 TRBV27 NA TRBD1 TGTGCCAGCAGTTTTTGGACAGGATCCTCTGGGGCCAACGTCCTGACTTTC CASSFWTGSSGANVLTF
TRBJ2-5 TRBV29-1 NA TRBD1 TGCAGCGTGGTTCTTCCGGGACAGGGTGAGACCCAGTACTTC CSVVLPGQGETQYF
TRBJ1-2 TRBV20-1 NA NA TGCAGTGCTAGAGTAGAAGGATATGATGGCTACACCTTC CSARVEGYDGYTF
TRBJ1-1 TRBV6-2/TRBV6-3 NA NA TGTGCCAGCAGTTACCGGGGGCCTGAAGCTTTCTTT CASSYRGPEAFF
TRBJ2-7 TRBV6-2/TRBV6-3 NA NA TGTGCCAGCAGTGCCCGCTCCTACGAGCAGTACTTC CASSARSYEQYF
TRBJ1-1 TRBV15 once NA TGTGCCACCAGCAGAGGTTGGGGGATTGAAGCTTTCTTT CATSRGWGIEAFF
TRBJ2-5 TRBV7-2 NA TRBD2 TGTGCCAGCAGAGAAGCGGGAGGAGAGACCCAGTACTTC CASREAGGETQYF